This record looks at one T cell receptor beta chain sequence and its context. Its specificity is not known. Germline assignment: CDR1 SGHRS and CDR2 YFSETQ. The V and J ends lost 4 bases and 2 bases respectively, with 9 bases between them. The CDR3 has 13 residues. Genomic DNA, the template, was used for profiling of the TCR beta VDJ and CDR3. TCRdb re-called the reads with MiXCR, one entry per CDR3 protein. The table includes around 230,000 distinct CDR3 sequences, about 59% detected once. The data stem from a study of CD8+CD57+ T cells in acquired aplastic anemia. In the study overall: Roughly 11 million reads, on average, were obtained for CD4+ cells from healthy donors.

Findings and caveats of the study: No significant difference in CD8+ Simpson's diversity was found between patients and controls. It was found that twenty-nine CD8+ CDR3 sequences were shared between patients and controls.

The sample was sorted CD4+, CD8+, or CD8+CD57+ T cells (not recorded which) from PBMCs. The TCR was taken from a human donor in good health. The V gene is TRBV5-1, the J gene TRBJ1-1; D is ambiguous. CDR3 amino acids: CASSPAVNTEAFF. In DNA, the CDR3 is TGCGCCAGCAGCCCAGCAGTTAACACTGAAGCTTTCTTT.